This TCR beta chain comes out of a study of CD8 T cells in Susac syndrome. Study-wide findings and caveats: The relatively small number of individuals in the TCR sequencing and HLA analysis was acknowledged by the study.

Concerning this clonotype itself: Its antigen remains unidentified.

cDNA came from roughly 0.53 to 1 ug RNA primed by random hexamers. TCRdb analysed the immunoSEQ multiplex PCR reads with MiXCR anew, one entry per CDR3 protein. In the table there are some 130,000 distinct CDR3 sequences, around 91% of which are singletons. The sequencing input was CD8+ T cells from PBMCs. This clonotype was obtained from a human donor with multiple sclerosis.

CDR3 nucleotides: TGTGCCAGCAGCTCTGAGGGGGTGAAAGGCTACACCTTC. Amino acids: CASSSEGVKGYTF. The chain joins TRBV7-9 to TRBJ1-2; D might be TRBD1 (6 bases). There are 13 residues in the CDR3. CDR1 is SEHNR, CDR2 FQNEAQ, per germline (reference sequence). The ends were cut back, 4 bases at V and 8 bases at J, with 14 bases in the middle.